This T cell receptor beta chain was documented in a study of blood T cell repertoires in COVID-19. As for the study in general: In each case, the material was cDNA or gDNA derived from T cells, B-cell-depleted T cells, or PBMCs.

The CDR3 length is 12 residues. The germline CDR1 and CDR2 sequences are SGHDT and YYEEEE. The germline V and J ends were trimmed by 1 base and 6 bases, with 8 bases remaining between them. Authors' analysis steps: Reference gene primers were amplified, and this amplification served to estimate nucleated cell counts. The protocol was immunoSEQ multiplex PCR, while the TCRdb copy is restricted to in-frame clones and leaves out a portion. That table furnishes V, J and clone size, whereas the DNA furnished D and trimming. The sample carries roughly 100,000 clones, roughly 86% recorded once. The chain joins TRBV5-6 to TRBJ2-7, with no clear D. The source of this sequence is a woman aged 30 to 39 with acute or convalescent COVID-19. The specimen sequenced was peripheral blood. CDR3 in amino acids: CASSLSGGEQYF. CDR3 nucleotides: TGTGCCAGCAGCTTGTCGGGTGGCGAGCAGTACTTC.